These 28 T cell receptor beta chains originate from one sample sequenced in a study of blood T cell repertoires in COVID-19. Clones were sequenced by immunoSEQ multiplex PCR, and TCRdb holds only the in-frame ones, with some missing. The table lists fewer than 250,000 clones, approximately 86% of them singletons. The sequenced sample was PBMCs or T cells enriched from blood (not recorded which). The origin of the receptors is a middle-aged woman with acute COVID-19.

The J gene is TRBJ1-6, the V gene TRBV28, with D perhaps TRBD1 (5 bases). The CDR3 has 20 amino acids. The V end lost 2 bases, the J end lost 6 bases, and 26 bases lay between the germline ends. Germline V gives CDR1 MDHEN, CDR2 SYDVKM. Here the CDR3 reads CASSLGRRAGSLAGNSPLHF. The CDR3 DNA is TGTGCCAGCAGTTTAGGAAGGCGGGCAGGGTCTCTAGCGGGTAATTCACCCCTCCACTTT.

The chain has TRBV7-9 and TRBJ2-5; perhaps TRBD2 as D (6 bases). The CDR3 is 18 residues long. Deletions cut 5 bases from V and 5 bases from J, with 27 bases between. CDR1 and CDR2 (germline): SEHNR, FQNEAQ (reference sequence). In DNA, the CDR3 is TGTGCCAGCAGCCATCCAGGCGGGGACGACAGTATAGTTGAGACCCAGTACTTC. Translating it yields CASSHPGGDDSIVETQYF.

This clone was counted many times. The V gene is TRBV19, the J gene TRBJ1-1; a weak D match, TRBD1 (5 bases). The germline V and J ends were trimmed by 3 bases and 0 bases, with 8 bases remaining between them. The CDR3 length is 14 residues. Germline CDR1 and CDR2: LNHDA and SQIVND (reference sequence). The CDR3 loop is CASSIQGMNTEAFF. CDR3 nucleotides: TGTGCCAGTAGTATCCAGGGCATGAACACTGAAGCTTTCTTT.

This sequence joins TRBV3-1 (or the pseudogene TRBV3-2) and TRBJ2-1; D is uncertain. The germline V gene has CDR1 LGHDT and CDR2 YNNKEL (reference sequence). The CDR3 totals 11 residues. Trimming took 1 base from V and 9 from J, leaving 4 bases between them. The CDR3 reads CASSQAFEQFF. The CDR3 DNA reads as TGTGCCAGCAGCCAAGCTTTTGAGCAGTTCTTC.

V usage is TRBV29-1 and J usage is TRBJ1-2; maybe TRBD1 (6 bases). The ends were cut back, 3 bases at V and 7 bases at J, with 15 bases in the middle. Germline assignment: CDR1 SQVTM and CDR2 ANQGSEA. The CDR3 consists of 13 residues. CDR3 sequence: CSVEGAGSGGYTF. In DNA form, the CDR3 reads TGCAGCGTTGAGGGGGCCGGGTCAGGTGGCTACACCTTC.

V usage is TRBV28 and J usage is TRBJ1-5; weak D call: TRBD1 (6 bases). The V end lost 6 bases, the J end lost 1 base, and 22 bases lay between the germline ends. Germline CDR1 and CDR2: MDHEN and SYDVKM. This CDR3 is built from 18 residues. CDR3 DNA: TGTGCCAGCAGCGTAACAGGGATTGAGCTCGGGAGCAATCAGCCCCAGCATTTT. Encoded protein: CASSVTGIELGSNQPQHF. Full variable domain (missing parts from reference TRBV28 and TRBJ1-5): DVKVTQSSRYLVKRTGEKVFLECVQDMDHENMFWYRQDPGLGLRLIYFSYDVKMKEKGDIPEGYSVSREKKERFSLILESASTNQTSMYLCASSVTGIELGSNQPQHFGDGTRLSIL.

This rearrangement joins TRBV5-1 to TRBJ2-1, with TRBD2 identical over 10 bases. Trimming took 0 bases from V and 3 from J; bases not matched to a gene: 3. Germline V gives CDR1 SGHRS, CDR2 YFSETQ. This CDR3 comprises 16 residues. CDR3 sequence (DNA): TGCGCCAGCAGCTTGGGACTAGCGGGCATCTACAATGAGCAGTTCTTC. As protein: CASSLGLAGIYNEQFF. The variable domain in full, with the rest retrieved from reference TRBV5-1 and TRBJ2-1, is KAGVTQTPRYLIKTRGQQVTLSCSPISGHRSVSWYQQTPGQGLQFLFEYFSETQRNKGNFPGRFSGRQFSNSRSEMNVSTLELGDSALYLCASSLGLAGIYNEQFFGPGTRLTVL.

V gene TRBV28 combines with J gene TRBJ1-6; unclear D gene. Trimming pared 7 bases from V and 7 bases from J, leaving 20 bases between. Germline V gene data show CDR1 as MDHEN and CDR2 as SYDVKM. The CDR3 extends over 16 amino acids. The CDR3: CASTSFALRENSPLHF. The CDR3 bases are TGTGCCAGCACTAGTTTTGCCCTGAGAGAGAATTCACCCCTCCACTTT. The whole variable domain, remainder taken from reference TRBV28 and TRBJ1-6, is DVKVTQSSRYLVKRTGEKVFLECVQDMDHENMFWYRQDPGLGLRLIYFSYDVKMKEKGDIPEGYSVSREKKERFSLILESASTNQTSMYLCASTSFALRENSPLHFGNGTRLTVT.

This rearrangement joins TRBV2 to TRBJ2-7, with D unclear. Trimming stripped 1 base from V and 2 bases from J, with 12 bases between. Germline V gene sequence: CDR1 SNHLY, CDR2 FYNNEI. The CDR3 is made up of 15 amino acids. DNA for the CDR3: TGTGCCAGCAGTGAAGGCAGTCAACCCCCCTACGAGCAGTACTTC. Protein product: CASSEGSQPPYEQYF.

The J gene is TRBJ2-1, the V gene TRBV5-1; 10 bases agree with TRBD2. The germline gives CDR1 SGHRS, CDR2 YFSETQ. CDR3 length: 17 residues. The V and J ends lost 2 bases and 5 bases, in that order; junction bases with no gene match: 10. The CDR3 sequence is CASSLRILAGQDNEQFF. CDR3 coding DNA: TGCGCCAGCAGCTTAAGGATACTAGCGGGACAGGACAATGAGCAGTTCTTC.

The chain couples TRBV7-9 to TRBJ1-3, with 7 bases fitting TRBD1. Germline V gene lookup returns CDR1 SEHNR and CDR2 FQNEAQ (reference sequence). The CDR3 consists of 16 residues. V lost 5 bases to trimming and J lost 3 bases; unmatched junction nucleotides: 10. The CDR3 loop reads CASSPSQGVVGNTIYF. CDR3 bases: TGTGCCAGCAGCCCCTCTCAGGGGGTGGTTGGAAACACCATATATTTT.

The chain employs TRBV28 and TRBJ1-6, with 8 bases that match TRBD1. Per germline, CDR1 MDHEN and CDR2 SYDVKM. The ends lost 7 bases at V and 14 bases at J; junction bases unmatched: 16. This CDR3 region has 15 residues. Here the CDR3 reads CASNRPGQGGRTLHF. The CDR3 DNA sequence: TGTGCCAGCAACCGTCCCGGACAGGGTGGTAGGACCCTCCACTTT.

The chain links TRBV10-2 to TRBJ2-7; 10 bases match TRBD2. The length of the CDR3 is 15 residues. The V segment lost 8 bases and the J segment 0 bases; nucleotides outside the gene matches: 7. Per the germline V gene, CDR1 is WSHSY and CDR2 is SAAADI. CDR3 coding DNA: TGCGCCAGCCGACCGGGACTAGCGAACTCCTACGAGCAGTACTTC. This translates into CASRPGLANSYEQYF.

This clone was picked up many times. V usage is TRBV29-1 and J usage is TRBJ1-1, with TRBD1 as a possible D gene (6 bases). The CDR3 covers 14 residues. The ends were cut back, 7 bases at V and 0 bases at J, with 15 bases in the middle. Germline values: CDR1 SQVTM, CDR2 ANQGSEA. The CDR3: CSAGQRLMNTEAFF. CDR3 DNA sequence: TGCAGCGCCGGACAGAGATTAATGAACACTGAAGCTTTCTTT.

The rearrangement joins TRBV27 to TRBJ1-1, with a tentative D call TRBD1 (6 bases). Trimming pared 7 bases from V and 8 bases from J, leaving 11 bases between. Germline-derived CDR1 and CDR2 are MNHEY and SMNVEV (reference sequence). CDR3 length equals 11 residues. The CDR3 sequence: CASTAGAEAFF. CDR3 bases: TGTGCCAGCACCGCAGGGGCGGAAGCTTTCTTT.

Turning to this clone: Other DNA sequences in the same sample also yield this CDR3. This sequence joins TRBV18 and TRBJ1-1; D uncertain. The V end lost 2 bases, the J end lost 5 bases, and 9 bases lay between the germline ends. The germline CDR1 and CDR2 sequences are KGHSH and LQKENI. The CDR3 consists of 13 residues. The chain's CDR3 is CASSPSGGTEAFF. The DNA for the CDR3 is TGTGCCAGCTCACCATCCGGCGGGACTGAAGCTTTCTTT.

V usage is TRBV13 and J usage is TRBJ1-2, with TRBD1 identical over 11 bases. V was clipped by 5 bases and J by 8 bases; unmatched bases: 7. Germline CDR1 PRHDT, CDR2 FYEKMQ (reference sequence). The CDR3 loop spans 14 amino acids. The DNA of the CDR3 is TGTGCCAGCAGCGCGGACAGGGGGCTTGGAGGCTACACCTTC. This sequence encodes CASSADRGLGGYTF. Based on the CDR3 plus reference TRBV13 and TRBJ1-2, the full variable domain is AAGVIQSPRHLIKEKRETATLKCYPIPRHDTVYWYQQGPGQDPQFLISFYEKMQSDKGSIPDRFSAQQFSDYHSELNMSSLELGDSALYFCASSADRGLGGYTFGSGTRLTVV.

V and J are TRBV3-1 (or the pseudogene TRBV3-2) and TRBJ2-2; 11 bases agree with TRBD1. Germline V gene data show CDR1 as LGHDT and CDR2 as YNNKEL (reference sequence). Germline trimming cut 2 bases from V and 7 bases from J; bases unmatched to any gene: 6. The CDR3 is 16 amino acids. This CDR3 is CASSQRRDRGFGELFF. The CDR3 DNA follows: TGTGCCAGCAGCCAAAGGAGGGACAGGGGGTTCGGGGAGCTGTTTTTT.

The V gene is TRBV19, the J gene TRBJ1-5; 8 positions agree with TRBD1. Germline CDR1 and CDR2: LNHDA and SQIVND (reference sequence). With 4 bases clipped from V and 8 bases from J, the junction kept 16 bases outside the gene matches. The CDR3 is 17 residues long. The CDR3 loop reads CASSTFGTGVRIKPQHF. In DNA, the CDR3 is TGTGCCAGTAGTACCTTCGGGACAGGCGTCCGAATTAAGCCCCAGCATTTT.

The rearrangement joins TRBV7-2 to TRBJ2-3; D is perhaps TRBD1 (5 bases). V was clipped by 4 bases and J by 4 bases, with 9 bases between them. CDR3 length: 13 amino acids. The V gene's germline CDR1 is SGHTA and CDR2 FQGNSA. The CDR3 loop reads CASSSGRADTQYF. The DNA of the CDR3 is TGTGCCAGCAGCTCGGGCAGGGCAGATACGCAGTATTTT.

The chain couples TRBV28 to TRBJ2-5, with 7 bases that match TRBD2. The CDR3 spans 13 residues. CDR1 is MDHEN and CDR2 is SYDVKM in the germline V gene. The V gene end was trimmed by 6 bases and the J gene end by 8 bases; junction bases not matched to a gene: 9. The CDR3 DNA follows: TGTGCCAGCAGGACCGGGACTAAATTTACCCAGTACTTC. This encodes CASRTGTKFTQYF.

The J gene is TRBJ1-2, the V gene TRBV27, with 9 positions matching TRBD1. CDR1 is MNHEY and CDR2 is SMNVEV in the germline V gene (reference sequence). The J segment lost 4 bases and the V segment lost 2 bases, leaving 8 bases of the junction unmatched. This CDR3 has 16 amino acids. The CDR3 nucleotides are TGTGCCAGCAGTTTAGCTGGGACAGGGCGGAGCTATGGCTACACCTTC. Protein product: CASSLAGTGRSYGYTF.

This chain joins TRBV29-1 and TRBJ2-1; TRBD2 matches 11 bases. The CDR3 contains 12 residues. Trimming removed 7 bases from V and 7 bases from J; junction bases left unmatched: 3. The germline gives CDR1 SQVTM, CDR2 ANQGSEA. The CDR3 reads CSAGTSGNEQFF. DNA of the CDR3: TGCAGCGCAGGGACTAGCGGTAATGAGCAGTTCTTC.

The gene calls are TRBV5-1 and TRBJ2-3, with D possibly matching TRBD1 (6 bases). Trimming pared 6 bases from V and 1 base from J, leaving 18 bases between. This CDR3 region has 16 residues. CDR1 is SGHRS, CDR2 YFSETQ, per germline. In nucleotides, the CDR3 is TGCGCCAGCACACAATCAGGGGAATTCGGCACAGATACGCAGTATTTT. This sequence encodes CASTQSGEFGTDTQYF. The complete variable domain, with remaining parts taken from reference TRBV5-1 and TRBJ2-3, reads KAGVTQTPRYLIKTRGQQVTLSCSPISGHRSVSWYQQTPGQGLQFLFEYFSETQRNKGNFPGRFSGRQFSNSRSEMNVSTLELGDSALYLCASTQSGEFGTDTQYFGPGTRLTVL.

The rearrangement uses TRBV9 and TRBJ2-3, with a weak D call TRBD2 (6 bases). The CDR3 runs to 16 residues. V was pared by 0 bases and J by 2 bases, with 13 bases between. Germline lookup yields CDR1 SGDLS and CDR2 YYNGEE. DNA for the CDR3: TGTGCCAGCAGCGTAGTGGGAGGTGGGGACACAGATACGCAGTATTTT. Its protein is CASSVVGGGDTDTQYF.

The V and J genes are TRBV28 and TRBJ1-5; D remains ambiguous. The CDR3 extends over 13 amino acids. With 5 bases removed from V and 4 bases from J, the gap between germline ends came to 9 bases. Germline V gene lookup returns CDR1 MDHEN and CDR2 SYDVKM. CDR3 sequence reads: CASSRSGNQPQHF. The CDR3 nucleotides are TGTGCCAGCAGTAGGAGCGGAAATCAGCCCCAGCATTTT.

The rearrangement uses TRBV18 and TRBJ2-7; 9 bases are shared with TRBD1. The CDR3 sequence is 15 residues long. Germline lookup yields CDR1 KGHSH and CDR2 LQKENI. Trimming at V came to 3 bases and at J to 4 bases, leaving 7 bases not matched to a gene. The CDR3 sequence: CASSPPGQGRYEQYF. For the CDR3, the DNA is TGTGCCAGCTCACCCCCGGGACAGGGTCGTTACGAGCAGTACTTC.

The rearrangement joins TRBV28 to TRBJ2-7, with TRBD1 matching 8 bases. Unmatched junction bases numbered 6, after V lost 7 bases and J lost 4 bases. CDR1 MDHEN and CDR2 SYDVKM come from the germline V gene. The CDR3 runs to 13 residues. In DNA, the CDR3 is TGTGCCAGCACCTGGGACAGGCGGTACGAGCAGTACTTC. It codes for CASTWDRRYEQYF.